This TCR beta chain was retrieved from a study of CD8 T cells in Susac syndrome. On the study more broadly: Active disease was present in about six of the sequenced Susac syndrome patients, and remission in about eight. Patients with Susac syndrome were therapy-naive, treated with corticosteroids, or treated with intravenous immunoglobulin alone when blood was collected.

Recently defined diagnostic criteria for definite or probable disease were fulfilled by Susac syndrome patients. Both CD4+ and CD8+ T cells were negatively isolated, and TEMRA cells underwent FACS enrichment. With random hexamers, reverse transcription was performed on about 0.45 to 1 ug of RNA. In TCRdb, the immunoSEQ multiplex PCR reads were re-called with MiXCR into one record per CDR3 protein. The sample records about 120,000 distinct CDR3 sequences, 96% being singletons. The CDR3 extends over 15 amino acids. The V segment lost 1 base and the J segment 8 bases; nucleotides outside the gene matches: 10. CDR1 SQVTM and CDR2 ANQGSEA come from the germline V gene.

Sequencing used CD4+ T cells from PBMCs. The receptor's source is a human donor with Susac syndrome. This chain joins TRBV29-1 and TRBJ2-1; 8 bases agree with TRBD2. The CDR3 protein is CSVEAPGLVFDEQFF. As DNA, the CDR3 is TGCAGCGTTGAAGCACCGGGACTAGTGTTCGATGAGCAGTTCTTC.